This section outlines one TCR beta chain sequence together with its context. Its antigen is undetermined. The method was immunoSEQ multiplex PCR; TCRdb's version includes in-frame clones alone and lacks a portion of them. The profile shows about 140,000 clones, over 80% of them singletons. Time point specified: baseline pretreatment blood. Treatment denoted: 15 Gy SBRT to primary tumor, nephrectomy 4 weeks later. This renal cell carcinoma was of the clear cell type. This sample was included in a study of radiation and T cells in renal cell carcinoma. Study context: Nephrectomy followed 15 Gy stereotactic body radiation by 4 weeks.

Study results and limitations: Without pretreatment biopsies, baseline tumor clonotype presence was undetermined. From baseline, blood top tumor clonotypes peaked at 2 weeks post-radiation.

The source of this sequence is a woman aged 45-65 years with renal cell carcinoma. The sample consisted of blood, taken from a patient whose treatment included radiotherapy and nephrectomy.

The CDR3 loop is CASSATSGNYEQYF. CDR3 bases: TGTGCCAGCAGCGCTACTAGCGGGAACTACGAGCAGTACTTC. The chain carries TRBV7-2 and TRBJ2-7; 10 nucleotides align to TRBD2. V dropped 5 bases and J dropped 3; count of bases not matched to a gene: 4. The CDR3 totals 14 residues. Germline V gene sequence: CDR1 SGHTA, CDR2 FQGNSA.